The 11 T cell receptor beta chains presented below share a single source sample, sequenced in a study of cytotoxic CD8 clonotypes in ibrutinib-treated CLL. Some clones are missing from TCRdb's copy, which holds only in-frame ones; the method was immunoSEQ multiplex PCR. The repertoire has over 250,000 clones, more than 70% of them found once; the top ten carry about 6%. The sequencing here drew on PBMCs, taken at disease progression, from a patient treated with ibrutinib. Receptors originate from a human donor with chronic lymphocytic leukemia.

The rearrangement joins TRBV5-4 to TRBJ2-3, with D hard to call. V dropped 2 bases and J dropped 0 bases, with 10 bases sitting between them. The germline V gene encodes CDR1 SGHNT and CDR2 YYREEE (reference sequence). The CDR3 is made up of 15 amino acids. CDR3: CASSLESSSTDTQYF. In DNA form, the CDR3 reads TGTGCCAGCAGCTTAGAATCCTCTAGCACAGATACGCAGTATTTT.

The chain combines TRBV5-8 with TRBJ2-7; TRBD1 might be the D (6 bases). CDR1 SGHTS and CDR2 YDEGEE come from the germline V gene. With 5 bases removed from V and 3 bases from J, the gap between germline ends came to 12 bases. The CDR3 is 13 residues long. The CDR3 nucleotides read TGTGCCAGCAGTGCCGGGACAATCTACGAGCAGTACTTC. Protein sequence: CASSAGTIYEQYF.

CDR3: CASTVGFGELFF. CDR3 DNA sequence: TGTGCCAGCACCGTGGGGTTCGGGGAGCTGTTTTTT. The V gene is TRBV28, the J gene TRBJ2-2; no clear D gene. Trimming removed 7 bases from V and 7 bases from J, with 10 bases in between. This CDR3 contains 12 residues. Looked up from germline, CDR1 is MDHEN and CDR2 is SYDVKM.

This rearrangement joins TRBV19 to TRBJ1-1; D remains ambiguous. Trimming removed 5 bases from V and 1 base from J, with 8 bases in between. There are 13 residues in the CDR3. Germline CDR1 is LNHDA and CDR2 is SQIVND (reference sequence). CDR3 DNA: TGTGCCAGTAGTTCTCAGACGAACACTGAAGCTTTCTTT. Amino acid sequence: CASSSQTNTEAFF.

This chain uses TRBV11-2 with TRBJ2-5; D possibly corresponds to TRBD2 (6 bases). This CDR3 region has 13 residues. Between the trimmed V and J ends, which lost 4 bases and 5 bases, there was a span of 11 bases. Germline CDR1 reads SGHAT; CDR2 reads FQNNGV. The CDR3 spells CASSSRLGETQYF. CDR3 coding DNA: TGTGCCAGCAGCTCCCGACTAGGCGAGACCCAGTACTTC.

This chain links TRBV11-2 with TRBJ2-2; 8 positions match TRBD2. CDR1 is SGHAT and CDR2 is FQNNGV in the germline V gene. V trimming: 1 base; J trimming: 6 bases; junction bases outside the gene matches: 4. The CDR3 consists of 15 residues. Here the CDR3 DNA reads TGTGCCAGCAGCTTAGTTTCGGGAGGGCCCGGGGAGCTGTTTTTT. It yields the protein CASSLVSGGPGELFF.

The gene calls are TRBV2 and TRBJ1-5; weak D call: TRBD1 (5 bases). The CDR3 contains 14 residues. Germline CDR1 is SNHLY and CDR2 is FYNNEI. The V end lost 4 bases, the J end lost 7 bases, and 14 bases lay between the germline ends. The CDR3 DNA follows: TGTGCCAGCAGTGTTTGGGGGGAGGCCCAGCCCCAGCATTTT. This encodes CASSVWGEAQPQHF.

V gene TRBV5-8 combines with J gene TRBJ2-7, with D tentatively TRBD2 (6 bases). Trimming left V 1 base short and J 7 bases short, with 15 bases between. Germline V gene data show CDR1 as SGHTS and CDR2 as YDEGEE. This CDR3 contains 14 residues. The CDR3 bases are TGTGCCAGCAGCTTGAGGCCGGGGAGGCGTGAGCAGTACTTC. This sequence encodes CASSLRPGRREQYF.

This clone appeared a few times. V is TRBV7-9 and J is TRBJ1-4, with 8 bases fitting TRBD1. The V gene's germline CDR1 is SEHNR and CDR2 FQNEAQ (reference sequence). V gave up 5 bases and J gave up 8 bases; unmatched junction bases: 4. The length of the CDR3 is 13 residues. The CDR3 region has the DNA TGTGCCAGCAGCCGCTGGACAGGGGAAAAACTGTTTTTT. Translation gives CASSRWTGEKLFF.

The chain combines TRBV5-1 with TRBJ2-5; 9 bases match TRBD1. The germline CDR1 and CDR2 sequences are SGHRS and YFSETQ. V lost 0 bases, J lost 2 bases, and 5 bases stayed unmatched. The CDR3 contains 16 residues. The chain's CDR3 is CASSLGDRVNQETQYF. CDR3 in DNA: TGCGCCAGCAGCTTGGGGGACAGGGTAAATCAAGAGACCCAGTACTTC.

The chain is built from TRBV28 and TRBJ2-3; perhaps TRBD1 as D (9 bases). Germline V gives CDR1 MDHEN, CDR2 SYDVKM. Trimming cost V 7 bases and J 0 bases, with 26 bases left between them. There are 19 residues in the CDR3. The chain's CDR3 is CASNRQGVWVAGSTDTQYF. CDR3 nucleotide sequence: TGTGCCAGCAACCGACAGGGGGTTTGGGTAGCGGGAAGCACAGATACGCAGTATTTT.